This TCR beta chain was recorded in a study of blood T cells in healthy people across ages. The second PCR ran about 7 to 12 cycles with a sample-barcoded 5' primer and J-beta primers. A 12-random-nucleotide template-switch adaptor tagged each cDNA molecule. TCRdb re-analysed the 5' RACE reads in MiXCR, keeping a single row per CDR3 protein. The sample carries approximately 1.5 million distinct CDR3 sequences, about 32% recorded once. Study-level points and caveats: Diversity estimates from one million T cells were considered underestimates.

On this clonotype: Its antigen is not identified.

The CDR3 loop spans 16 amino acids. Per the germline V gene, CDR1 is SGHTA and CDR2 is FQGTGA. Trimming removed 5 bases from V and 8 bases from J; junction bases left unmatched: 13. The sequence came from a woman aged 25-40 years in good health. Input material: blood. The chain links TRBV7-3 to TRBJ2-1; 9 nucleotides align to TRBD2. The CDR3 sequence: CASSPWGSGSLDEQFF. The CDR3 nucleotides are TGTGCCAGCAGCCCTTGGGGTAGCGGGAGTCTCGATGAGCAGTTCTTC.